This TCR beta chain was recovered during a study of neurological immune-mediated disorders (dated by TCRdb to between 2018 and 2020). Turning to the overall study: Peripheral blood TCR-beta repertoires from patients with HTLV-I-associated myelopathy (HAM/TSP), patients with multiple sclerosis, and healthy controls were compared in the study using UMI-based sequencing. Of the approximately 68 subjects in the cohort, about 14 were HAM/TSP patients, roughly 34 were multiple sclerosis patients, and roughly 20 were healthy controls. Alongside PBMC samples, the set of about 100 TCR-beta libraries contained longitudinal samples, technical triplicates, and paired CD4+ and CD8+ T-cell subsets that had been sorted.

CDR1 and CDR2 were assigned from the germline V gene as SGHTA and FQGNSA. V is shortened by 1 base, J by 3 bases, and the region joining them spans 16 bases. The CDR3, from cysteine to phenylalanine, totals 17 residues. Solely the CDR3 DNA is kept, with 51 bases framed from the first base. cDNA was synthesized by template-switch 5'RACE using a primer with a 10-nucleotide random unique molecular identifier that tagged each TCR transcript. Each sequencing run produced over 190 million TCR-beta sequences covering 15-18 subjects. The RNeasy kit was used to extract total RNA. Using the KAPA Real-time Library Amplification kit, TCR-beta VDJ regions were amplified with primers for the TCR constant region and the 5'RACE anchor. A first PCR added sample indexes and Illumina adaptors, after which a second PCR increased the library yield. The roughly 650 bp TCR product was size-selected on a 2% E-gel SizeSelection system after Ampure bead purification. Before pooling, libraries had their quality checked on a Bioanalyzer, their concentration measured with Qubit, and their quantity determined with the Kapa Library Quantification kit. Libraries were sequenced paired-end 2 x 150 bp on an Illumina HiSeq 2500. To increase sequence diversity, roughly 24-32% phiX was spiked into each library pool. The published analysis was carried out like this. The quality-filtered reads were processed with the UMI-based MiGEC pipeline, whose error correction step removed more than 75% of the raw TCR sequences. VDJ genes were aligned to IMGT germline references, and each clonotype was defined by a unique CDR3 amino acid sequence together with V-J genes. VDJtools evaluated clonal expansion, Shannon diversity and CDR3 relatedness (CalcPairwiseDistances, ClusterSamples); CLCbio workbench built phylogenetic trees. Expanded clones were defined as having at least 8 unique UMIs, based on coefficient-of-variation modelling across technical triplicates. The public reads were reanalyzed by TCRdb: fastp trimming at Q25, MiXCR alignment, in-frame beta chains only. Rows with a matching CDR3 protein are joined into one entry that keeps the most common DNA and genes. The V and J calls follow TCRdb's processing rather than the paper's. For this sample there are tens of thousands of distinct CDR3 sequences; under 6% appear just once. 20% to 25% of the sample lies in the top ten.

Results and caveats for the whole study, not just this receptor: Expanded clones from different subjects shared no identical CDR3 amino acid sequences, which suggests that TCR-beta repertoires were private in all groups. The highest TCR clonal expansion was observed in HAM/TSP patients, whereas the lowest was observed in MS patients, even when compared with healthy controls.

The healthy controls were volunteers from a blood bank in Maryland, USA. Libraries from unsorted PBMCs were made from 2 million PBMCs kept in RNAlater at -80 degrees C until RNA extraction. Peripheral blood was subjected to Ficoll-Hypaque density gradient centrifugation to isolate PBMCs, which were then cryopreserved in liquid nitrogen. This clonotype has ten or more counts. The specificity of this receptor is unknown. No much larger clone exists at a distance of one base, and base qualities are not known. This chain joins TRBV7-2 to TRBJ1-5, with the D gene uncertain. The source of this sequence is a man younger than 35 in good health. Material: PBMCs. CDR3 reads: CASSLGGGDVVNQPQHF. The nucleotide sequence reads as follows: TGTGCCAGCAGCTTAGGAGGTGGTGACGTCGTCAATCAGCCCCAGCATTTT.